This T cell receptor beta chain appears in the sequencing data of a study of blood T cells in healthy people across ages. In this sample, this clonotype turned up many times. Antigen specificity is unknown. PCR was performed a second time for about 6 to 12 cycles using a sample-barcoded 5' primer and a J-beta primer mix. Template switching added a 12-random-nucleotide identifier to every cDNA molecule. MiXCR was run by TCRdb on the 5' RACE reads, yielding one entry per CDR3 protein. The sample lists about 1.6 million distinct CDR3 sequences, roughly 30% occurring once. The individuals who served as donors were healthy Caucasians living in Russia, aged about 6 to 100. This CDR3 comprises 17 residues. V lost 8 bases to trimming and J lost 1 base; unmatched junction nucleotides: 9. The V gene's germline CDR1 is MNHNY and CDR2 SVGAGI (reference sequence). Study-level findings and limits: Donors of long life had a larger count of naive CD4+ cells and greater diversity than aged donors.

The J gene is TRBJ2-5, the V gene TRBV6-6; 14 nucleotides match TRBD2. The sequenced sample consisted of blood. The receptor's source is a woman in her twenties or thirties in good health. The CDR3 DNA reads TGTGCCAGCGGCAGACGGACTAGCGGGGGGCCCCAAGAGACCCAGTACTTC. Amino acids: CASGRRTSGGPQETQYF.